A single sample is the source of the 31 T cell receptor beta chains below, sequenced in a study of blood T cells in healthy people across ages. PCR was performed a second time for about 7 to 11 cycles using a sample-barcoded 5' primer and a J-beta primer mix. TCRdb fed the 5' RACE reads into MiXCR, producing one record per CDR3 protein. The sample lists 1.5 million to 2 million distinct CDR3 sequences, about 35% seen once, with 11% in the top ten. Input material: blood. These receptor sequences come from a woman under 40 in good health.

The genes are TRBV3-1 and TRBJ1-5, with 8 bases matching TRBD1. V lost 2 bases to trimming and J lost 5 bases; unmatched junction nucleotides: 5. Germline lookup yields CDR1 LGHDT and CDR2 YNNKEL (reference sequence). The CDR3 sequence is 15 residues long. The chain's CDR3 is CASSQHHRGDQPQHF. In nucleotides, the CDR3 is TGTGCCAGCAGCCAACATCACAGGGGGGATCAGCCCCAGCATTTT.

The rearrangement links TRBV5-8 to TRBJ1-5; no reliable D call. This CDR3 has 18 amino acids. Trimming shortened V by 4 bases and J by 0 bases, and 20 bases separated the two germline ends. Germline assignment: CDR1 SGHTS and CDR2 YDEGEE. The CDR3 DNA sequence: TGTGCCAGCAGCACCGGGGTGGGTGCAGCTAGTAGCAATCAGCCCCAGCATTTT. Its translation: CASSTGVGAASSNQPQHF.

This chain's CDR3 is CASSPNIQYF. CDR3 coding DNA: TGTGCCAGCAGCCCGAACATTCAGTACTTC. The V gene is TRBV7-6, the J gene TRBJ2-4, with unresolved D. CDR3 length: 10 residues. Germline V CDR1 and CDR2: SGHVS, FNYEAQ. V was clipped by 5 bases and J by 7 bases, with 3 bases between them.

This chain connects TRBV20-1 to TRBJ2-1; D call uncertain. V lost 0 bases and J lost 8, with 11 bases in between. The CDR3 length is 13 residues. CDR1 DFQATT and CDR2 SNEGSKA come from the germline V gene (reference sequence). CDR3 sequence (DNA): TGCAGTGCTAGAGAGGGTAGCTCCCATGAGCAGTTCTTC. This sequence encodes CSAREGSSHEQFF.

This clonotype was picked up a small number of times. CDR3 sequence reads: CASSSRTSGRFTQYF. CDR3 bases: TGTGCCAGCAGTTCCAGGACTAGCGGGAGGTTTACGCAGTATTTT. V usage is TRBV6-5 and J usage is TRBJ2-3; 14 bases line up with TRBD2. The germline gives CDR1 MNHEY, CDR2 SVGAGI. J gave up 8 bases and V 4 bases, and 5 bases lay outside the gene matches. The CDR3 totals 15 residues.

CDR3 bases: TGCAGTGCTAGAGAAGGGGGAGTTCCCTACAATGAACAGTACTTC. It is translated as CSAREGGVPYNEQYF. V and J are TRBV20-1 and TRBJ2-5; a weak D match, TRBD1 (6 bases). The CDR3 spans 15 residues. The germline V gene encodes CDR1 DFQATT and CDR2 SNEGSKA (reference sequence). V was clipped by 0 bases and J by 11 bases, with 22 bases between them.

This clonotype showed up just a few times. The rearrangement joins TRBV28 to TRBJ2-3; TRBD2 might be the D (5 bases). CDR3 size: 15 residues. Germline loops: CDR1 MDHEN, CDR2 SYDVKM. The V end was cut by 4 bases, the J end by 1 base, with 12 bases between. Here the CDR3 DNA reads TGTGCCAGCAGTTCGCAGAGGGTCGGCACAGATACGCAGTATTTT. Protein sequence: CASSSQRVGTDTQYF.

This clonotype was seen a few times. This chain joins TRBV15 and TRBJ2-5; the D is unclear. In germline, CDR1 is LNHNV, CDR2 YYDKDF (reference sequence). V was pared by 3 bases and J by 2 bases, with 13 bases between. The CDR3 sequence is 15 residues long. The CDR3 nucleotides read TGTGCCACCAGCAGCGGATTGTTGGTACAAGAGACCCAGTACTTC. Translation: CATSSGLLVQETQYF.

The chain combines TRBV2 with TRBJ1-6; weak D call: TRBD1 (6 bases). This CDR3 comprises 15 residues. CDR1 SNHLY and CDR2 FYNNEI come from the germline V gene. V was pared by 2 bases and J by 10 bases, with 15 bases between. CDR3 amino acids: CASSEPGRGVSPLHF. The CDR3 DNA reads TGTGCCAGCAGTGAACCTGGCAGGGGAGTGTCACCCCTCCACTTT.

This clonotype was seen only a few times. The rearrangement uses TRBV27 and TRBJ2-7, with 7 bases matching TRBD1. V dropped 0 bases and J dropped 2; count of bases not matched to a gene: 7. Per germline, CDR1 MNHEY and CDR2 SMNVEV (reference sequence). The CDR3 consists of 16 residues. This chain's CDR3 is CASSLSTGALPYEQYF. The CDR3 region has the DNA TGTGCCAGCAGTTTATCCACAGGGGCGCTTCCCTACGAGCAGTACTTC.

The gene calls are TRBV29-1 and TRBJ2-2; D is unclear. The CDR3 contains 13 residues. Germline CDR1 and CDR2: SQVTM and ANQGSEA. V was pared by 1 base and J by 7 bases, with 10 bases between. Here the CDR3 reads CSVEGSRLGELFF. The CDR3 nucleotides are TGCAGCGTTGAAGGGTCTAGACTCGGGGAGCTGTTTTTT.

This clonotype showed up just a few times. The chain couples TRBV20-1 to TRBJ2-3; TRBD1 matches at 8 bases. CDR3 length equals 15 residues. The trim removed 6 bases at V and 2 bases at J, leaving 10 bases unmatched. Looked up from germline, CDR1 is DFQATT and CDR2 is SNEGSKA (reference sequence). CDR3 sequence reads: CSALTETGATDTQYF. CDR3 sequence (DNA): TGCAGTGCGTTGACCGAGACAGGGGCCACAGATACGCAGTATTTT.

V is TRBV12-3 or TRBV12-4 and J is TRBJ1-1; unclear D gene. V was pared by 7 bases and J by 2 bases, with 14 bases between. The CDR3 is made up of 14 amino acids. CDR3 DNA sequence: TGTGCCAGCACTAAGGACGGCCTCAACACTGAAGCTTTCTTT. It specifies CASTKDGLNTEAFF.

This clonotype appeared a single time. CDR3 DNA sequence: TGTGCCAGCAGCGGACACAACAGAGGACTAGGTCTAGGTGAGCAGTTCTTC. Translating gives CASSGHNRGLGLGEQFF. The rearrangement uses TRBV9 and TRBJ2-1; 7 bases map to TRBD2. Germline-derived CDR1 and CDR2 are SGDLS and YYNGEE. CDR3 length: 17 residues. With 3 bases clipped from V and 9 bases from J, the junction kept 18 bases outside the gene matches.

This clonotype came up a few times. V usage is TRBV5-1 and J usage is TRBJ1-2, with 8 bases identical to TRBD1. The CDR3 has 15 residues. V dropped 3 bases and J dropped 4; count of bases not matched to a gene: 8. The germline V gene encodes CDR1 SGHRS and CDR2 YFSETQ. The CDR3 sequence: CASSSSVTGVYGYTF. DNA for the CDR3: TGCGCCAGCAGCTCCTCCGTGACAGGGGTCTATGGCTACACCTTC.

This clonotype came up a few times. The chain is built from TRBV20-1 and TRBJ1-1; no definite D call. The CDR3 sequence is 12 residues long. Germline V gives CDR1 DFQATT, CDR2 SNEGSKA (reference sequence). The CDR3 bases are TGCAGCTTCGGAGAGTTGAACACTGAAGCTTTCTTT. As protein: CSFGELNTEAFF.

Only a few counts were recorded for this clonotype. V usage is TRBV3-1 and J usage is TRBJ2-5; TRBD2 matches at 11 bases. Trimming at V came to 0 bases and at J to 1 base, leaving 10 bases not matched to a gene. The V gene's germline CDR1 is LGHDT and CDR2 YNNKEL (reference sequence). CDR3 length: 19 amino acids. The CDR3 loop is CASSQDRRGLAAFQETQYF. CDR3 DNA: TGTGCCAGCAGCCAAGATCGAAGGGGACTAGCGGCCTTCCAAGAGACCCAGTACTTC.

The table lists this clonotype with a few counts. J is TRBJ1-2 and V is TRBV6-6; 7 nucleotides align to TRBD1. The CDR3 contains 13 residues. The V gene end was trimmed by 6 bases and the J gene end by 3 bases; junction bases not matched to a gene: 4. CDR1 is MNHNY and CDR2 is SVGAGI in the germline V gene (reference sequence). The CDR3 is CASSHTGDYGYTF. The CDR3 bases are TGTGCCAGCAGCCATACAGGGGACTATGGCTACACCTTC.

This sequence joins TRBV7-3 and TRBJ2-3; weak D call: TRBD1 (7 bases). V was trimmed by 5 bases and J by 4 bases, leaving 19 bases between them. Germline V gives CDR1 SGHTA, CDR2 FQGTGA. The CDR3 length is 16 residues. In DNA, the CDR3 is TGTGCCAGCAGCCCGCACCTAGGAGGGGGCTCAGATACGCAGTATTTT. This encodes CASSPHLGGGSDTQYF.

This chain joins TRBV4-2 and TRBJ2-1; TRBD2 matches at 7 bases. CDR1 LGHNA and CDR2 YNFKEQ come from the germline V gene. The CDR3 has 15 amino acids. Trimming cost V 1 base and J 2 bases; bases outside gene matches: 2. CDR3 loop: CASSQGGRAYNEQFF. The CDR3 DNA sequence: TGTGCCAGCAGCCAAGGAGGGAGGGCCTACAATGAGCAGTTCTTC.

Ten or more counts support this clonotype. The chain recombines TRBV20-1 with TRBJ2-7; weak D call: TRBD2 (5 bases). V dropped 3 bases and J dropped 4 bases, with 16 bases sitting between them. The CDR3 is 14 amino acids. Germline V gene sequence: CDR1 DFQATT, CDR2 SNEGSKA (reference sequence). CDR3: CSARKTWELYEQYF. CDR3 DNA sequence: TGCAGTGCTAGGAAGACCTGGGAGCTATACGAGCAGTACTTC.

This clonotype was observed many times. The chain recombines TRBV6-1 with TRBJ2-7; D assignment may be TRBD1 or TRBD2 (5 bases each). Germline CDR1 is MNHNS and CDR2 is SASEGT. This CDR3 comprises 15 residues. V lost 6 bases and J lost 0, with 15 bases in between. CDR3 in amino acids: CASSRGTASSYEQYF. CDR3 DNA: TGTGCCAGCAGCAGAGGGACGGCGAGCTCCTACGAGCAGTACTTC.

As to this clonotype: It may be a read error: a sequence one base away is much more abundant. The chain has TRBV12-3 or TRBV12-4 and TRBJ2-3, with D possibly TRBD1 on 6 matching bases. Trimming pared 5 bases from V and 5 bases from J, leaving 17 bases between. The CDR3 extends over 15 amino acids. Here the CDR3 DNA reads TGTGCCAGCAGTATCGGGACACTGGCGGGAGATACGCAGTATTTT. Its protein product is CASSIGTLAGDTQYF.

To note about this clonotype: A much larger clone is a single base away; this may be a read error. The chain is built from TRBV20-1 and TRBJ2-7, with D hard to call. V lost 4 bases and J lost 0, with 13 bases in between. Germline CDR1 reads DFQATT; CDR2 reads SNEGSKA (reference sequence). The CDR3 has 14 amino acids. CDR3 sequence: CSATRSLSSYEQYF. CDR3 nucleotides: TGCAGTGCTACCAGAAGTTTAAGCTCCTACGAGCAGTACTTC.

The chain employs TRBV9 and TRBJ1-1; TRBD1 matches 10 bases. Germline-derived CDR1 and CDR2 are SGDLS and YYNGEE. The CDR3 extends over 18 amino acids. Germline trimming cut 5 bases from V and 3 bases from J; bases unmatched to any gene: 16. The CDR3, as DNA: TGTGCCAGCAGTTCTCTAGGACAGGGGGTAATTGGGGACACTGAAGCTTTCTTT. It yields the protein CASSSLGQGVIGDTEAFF. Combining the CDR3 with reference TRBV9 and TRBJ1-1 gives the whole variable domain DSGVTQTPKHLITATGQRVTLRCSPRSGDLSVYWYQQSLDQGLQFLIQYYNGEERAKGNILERFSAQQFPDLHSELNLSSLELGDSALYFCASSSLGQGVIGDTEAFFGQGTRLTVV.

V and J are TRBV20-1 and TRBJ2-1; D uncertain. The CDR3 covers 15 residues. The ends were cut back, 0 bases at V and 2 bases at J, with 11 bases in the middle. Looked up from germline, CDR1 is DFQATT and CDR2 is SNEGSKA (reference sequence). Written as DNA, the CDR3 is TGCAGTGCTAGAGATCTAATGAGAACCTACAATGAGCAGTTCTTC. As protein: CSARDLMRTYNEQFF.

The chain combines TRBV5-1 with TRBJ2-4; D might be TRBD1 (5 bases). Trimming took 4 bases from V and 5 from J, leaving 16 bases between them. This CDR3 contains 15 residues. Germline CDR1 is SGHRS and CDR2 is YFSETQ. The CDR3 DNA is TGCGCCAGCAGCATTGGACACTCTCAACAAAACATTCAGTACTTC. This translates into CASSIGHSQQNIQYF.

This clonotype occurred many times. The rearrangement joins TRBV6-2 or TRBV6-3 to TRBJ2-3; D perhaps matches TRBD1 (5 bases). V lost 0 bases and J lost 6, with 10 bases in between. The CDR3 is 14 residues long. Germline V CDR1 and CDR2: MNHEY, SVGEGT. The CDR3 DNA reads as TGTGCCAGCAGTTACTCGGCAGGGTGGGATACGCAGTATTTT. Translated: CASSYSAGWDTQYF.

This chain uses TRBV9 with TRBJ2-7; no clear D. Germline V gene data show CDR1 as SGDLS and CDR2 as YYNGEE. This CDR3 has 13 amino acids. V dropped 4 bases and J dropped 3 bases, with 11 bases sitting between them. This CDR3 is CASSNNAGYEQYF. CDR3 sequence (DNA): TGTGCCAGCAGCAACAACGCTGGCTACGAGCAGTACTTC.

In its sample, this clonotype was seen a few times. V and J are TRBV14 and TRBJ2-7; 10 nucleotides line up with TRBD2. Germline V CDR1 and CDR2: SGHDN, FVKESK. V was clipped by 3 bases and J by 2 bases; unmatched bases: 7. The CDR3 is 16 residues long. CDR3 region: CASSQILAGGAYEQYF. The CDR3 DNA follows: TGTGCCAGCAGCCAGATCTTAGCGGGAGGCGCCTACGAGCAGTACTTC.

The gene calls are TRBV6-2 or TRBV6-3 and TRBJ2-3; TRBD2 aligns across 16 bases. From germline, CDR1 is MNHEY and CDR2 SVGEGT. V dropped 6 bases and J dropped 0; count of bases not matched to a gene: 6. This CDR3 contains 18 residues. The DNA of the CDR3 is TGTGCCAGCAGCCCCGGGACTAGCGGGAGGGGGAGCACAGATACGCAGTATTTT. Translation gives CASSPGTSGRGSTDTQYF.